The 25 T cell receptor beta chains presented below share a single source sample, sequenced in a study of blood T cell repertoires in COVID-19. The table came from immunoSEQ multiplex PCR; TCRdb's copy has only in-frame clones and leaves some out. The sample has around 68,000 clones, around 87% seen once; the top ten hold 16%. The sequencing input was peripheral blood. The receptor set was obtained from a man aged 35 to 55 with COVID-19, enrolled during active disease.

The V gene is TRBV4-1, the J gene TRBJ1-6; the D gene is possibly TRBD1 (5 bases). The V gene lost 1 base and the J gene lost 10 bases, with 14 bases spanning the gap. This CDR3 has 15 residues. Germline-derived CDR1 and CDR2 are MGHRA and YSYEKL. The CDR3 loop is CASSQGVMTASPLHF. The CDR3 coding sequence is TGCGCCAGCAGCCAAGGGGTGATGACAGCGTCACCCCTCCACTTT.

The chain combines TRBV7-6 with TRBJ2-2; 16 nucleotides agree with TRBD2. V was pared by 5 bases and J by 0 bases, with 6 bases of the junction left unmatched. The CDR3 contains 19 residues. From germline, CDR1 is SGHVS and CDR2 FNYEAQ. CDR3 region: CASSPGTSGGAANTGELFF. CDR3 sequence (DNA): TGTGCCAGCAGCCCCGGGACTAGCGGGGGGGCCGCGAACACCGGGGAGCTGTTTTTT.

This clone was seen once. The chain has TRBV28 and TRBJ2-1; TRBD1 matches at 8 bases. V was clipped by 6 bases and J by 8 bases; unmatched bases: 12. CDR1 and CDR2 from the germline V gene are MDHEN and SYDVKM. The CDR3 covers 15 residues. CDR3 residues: CASSSSGQGADEQFF. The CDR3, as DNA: TGTGCCAGCAGCTCCTCAGGACAGGGCGCGGATGAGCAGTTCTTC. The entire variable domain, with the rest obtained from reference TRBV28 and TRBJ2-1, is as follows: DVKVTQSSRYLVKRTGEKVFLECVQDMDHENMFWYRQDPGLGLRLIYFSYDVKMKEKGDIPEGYSVSREKKERFSLILESASTNQTSMYLCASSSSGQGADEQFFGPGTRLTVL.

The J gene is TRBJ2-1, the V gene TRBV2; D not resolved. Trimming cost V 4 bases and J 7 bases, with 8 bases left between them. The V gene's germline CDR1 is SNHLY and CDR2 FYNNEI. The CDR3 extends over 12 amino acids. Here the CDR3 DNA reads TGTGCCAGCAGTGGAGCGTATAATGAGCAGTTCTTC. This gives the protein CASSGAYNEQFF.

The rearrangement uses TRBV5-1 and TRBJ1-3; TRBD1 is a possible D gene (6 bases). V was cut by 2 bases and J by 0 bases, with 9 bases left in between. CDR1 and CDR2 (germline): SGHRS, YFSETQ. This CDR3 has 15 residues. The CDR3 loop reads CASSLGQLSGNTIYF. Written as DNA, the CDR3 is TGCGCCAGCAGCTTAGGACAGCTCTCTGGAAACACCATATATTTT.

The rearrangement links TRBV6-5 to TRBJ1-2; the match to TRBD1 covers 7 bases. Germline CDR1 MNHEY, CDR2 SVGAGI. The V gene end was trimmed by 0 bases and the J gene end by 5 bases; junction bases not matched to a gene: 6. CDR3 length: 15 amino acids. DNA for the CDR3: TGTGCCAGCAGTTACTCGGAAGGGGGCTTTTATGGCTACACCTTC. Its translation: CASSYSEGGFYGYTF.

CDR3 residues: CASSRYPETLNYGYTF. CDR3 bases: TGTGCCAGCAGCCGTTACCCAGAGACTCTTAACTATGGCTACACCTTC. The genes are TRBV3-1 (or the pseudogene TRBV3-2) and TRBJ1-2; D gene unclear. CDR1 LGHDT and CDR2 YNNKEL come from the germline V gene (reference sequence). The CDR3 sequence is 16 residues long. Trimming stripped 4 bases from V and 1 base from J, with 16 bases between.

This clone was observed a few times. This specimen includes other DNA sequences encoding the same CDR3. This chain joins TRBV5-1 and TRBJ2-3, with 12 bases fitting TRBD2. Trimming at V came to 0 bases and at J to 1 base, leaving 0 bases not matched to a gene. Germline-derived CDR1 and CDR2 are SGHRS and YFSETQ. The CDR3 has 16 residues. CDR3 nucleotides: TGCGCCAGCAGCTTGGGGACTAGCGGGGGCACAGATACGCAGTATTTT. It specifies CASSLGTSGGTDTQYF. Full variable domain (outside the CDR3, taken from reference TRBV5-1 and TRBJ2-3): KAGVTQTPRYLIKTRGQQVTLSCSPISGHRSVSWYQQTPGQGLQFLFEYFSETQRNKGNFPGRFSGRQFSNSRSEMNVSTLELGDSALYLCASSLGTSGGTDTQYFGPGTRLTVL.

This CDR3 reads CASSLDMHTGELFF. The DNA for the CDR3 is TGTGCCAGCAGCTTGGACATGCACACCGGGGAGCTGTTTTTT. This sequence joins TRBV7-9 and TRBJ2-2; the D gene is possibly TRBD1 (5 bases). This CDR3 has 14 residues. V dropped 3 bases and J dropped 3 bases, with 8 bases sitting between them. Per germline, CDR1 SEHNR and CDR2 FQNEAQ (reference sequence).

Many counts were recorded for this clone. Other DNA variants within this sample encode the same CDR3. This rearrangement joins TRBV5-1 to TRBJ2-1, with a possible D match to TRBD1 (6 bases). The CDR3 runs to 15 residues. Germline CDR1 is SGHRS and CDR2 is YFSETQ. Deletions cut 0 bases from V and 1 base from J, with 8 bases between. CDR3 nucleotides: TGCGCCAGCAGCTTGGTACAGGGTTCCTACAATGAGCAGTTCTTC. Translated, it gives CASSLVQGSYNEQFF.

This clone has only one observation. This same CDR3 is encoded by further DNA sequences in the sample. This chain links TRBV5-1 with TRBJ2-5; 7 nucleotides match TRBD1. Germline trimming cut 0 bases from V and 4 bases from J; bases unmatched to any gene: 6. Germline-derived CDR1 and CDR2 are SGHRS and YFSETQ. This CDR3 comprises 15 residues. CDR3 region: CASSLGQGVSETQYF. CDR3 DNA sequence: TGCGCCAGCAGCTTGGGACAGGGAGTGTCAGAGACCCAGTACTTC.

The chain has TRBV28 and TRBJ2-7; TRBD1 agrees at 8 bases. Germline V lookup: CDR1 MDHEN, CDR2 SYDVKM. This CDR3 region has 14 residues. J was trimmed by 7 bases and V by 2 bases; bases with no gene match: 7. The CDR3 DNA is TGTGCCAGCAGTTTACCGACAGGGGCGGGAGAGCAGTACTTC. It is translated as CASSLPTGAGEQYF.

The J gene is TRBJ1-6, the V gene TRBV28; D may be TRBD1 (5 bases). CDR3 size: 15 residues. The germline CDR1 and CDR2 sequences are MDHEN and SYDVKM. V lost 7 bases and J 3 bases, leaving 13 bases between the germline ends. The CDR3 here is CASTPDGGYNSPLHF. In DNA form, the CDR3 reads TGTGCCAGCACTCCGGACGGGGGCTATAATTCACCCCTCCACTTT.

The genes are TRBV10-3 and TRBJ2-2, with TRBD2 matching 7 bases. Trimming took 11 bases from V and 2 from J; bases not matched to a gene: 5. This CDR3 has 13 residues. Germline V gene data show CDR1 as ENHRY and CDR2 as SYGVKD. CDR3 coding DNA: TGTGCCCTAAGGGACTACAACACCGGGGAGCTGTTTTTT. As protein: CALRDYNTGELFF.

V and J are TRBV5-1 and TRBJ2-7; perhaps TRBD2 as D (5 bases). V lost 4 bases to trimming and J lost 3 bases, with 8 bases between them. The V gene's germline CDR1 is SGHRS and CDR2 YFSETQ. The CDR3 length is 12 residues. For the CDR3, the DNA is TGCGCCAGCAGCAAGGACTTCTACGAGCAGTACTTC. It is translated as CASSKDFYEQYF.

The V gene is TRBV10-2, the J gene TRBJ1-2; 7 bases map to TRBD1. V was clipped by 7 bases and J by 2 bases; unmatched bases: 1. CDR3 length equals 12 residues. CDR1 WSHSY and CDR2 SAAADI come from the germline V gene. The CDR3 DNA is TGCGCCAGCACGACAGGGAACTATGGCTACACCTTC. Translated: CASTTGNYGYTF.

Here the CDR3 reads CASSQDLGHWNEQYF. As DNA, the CDR3 is TGTGCCAGCAGCCAAGATCTTGGACATTGGAACGAGCAGTACTTC. The rearrangement uses TRBV3-1 (or the pseudogene TRBV3-2) and TRBJ2-7, with D tentatively TRBD1 (5 bases). The germline V gene encodes CDR1 LGHDT and CDR2 YNNKEL (reference sequence). Trimming took off 0 bases at V and 5 bases at J, with 14 bases between the two ends. This CDR3 contains 15 residues.

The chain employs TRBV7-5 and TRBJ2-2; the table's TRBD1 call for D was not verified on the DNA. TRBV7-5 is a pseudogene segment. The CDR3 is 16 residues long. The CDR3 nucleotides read TGTGTCAGAAGCTTAAAAGTAGACATCCGCACCGGGGAGCTGTTTTTT. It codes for CVRSLKVDIRTGELFF.

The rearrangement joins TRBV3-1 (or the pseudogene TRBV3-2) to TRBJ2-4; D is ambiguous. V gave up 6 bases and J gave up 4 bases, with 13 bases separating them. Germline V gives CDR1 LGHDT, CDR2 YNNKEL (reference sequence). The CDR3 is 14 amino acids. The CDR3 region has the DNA TGTGCCAGCAGGCAAATGGTTGCGAAAAACATTCAGTACTTC. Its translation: CASRQMVAKNIQYF.

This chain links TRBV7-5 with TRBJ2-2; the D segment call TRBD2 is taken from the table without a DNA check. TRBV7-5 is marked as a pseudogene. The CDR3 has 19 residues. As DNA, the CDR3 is TGTGTCAGAAGCTTAAAATCCCCGGACCGAAGGACTAACACCGGGGAGCTGTTTTTT. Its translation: CVRSLKSPDRRTNTGELFF.

The CDR3 sequence is CASSLAGQGLYGYTF. The CDR3 bases are TGTGCCAGCAGCTTGGCGGGACAGGGGCTCTATGGCTACACCTTC. This chain connects TRBV5-6 to TRBJ1-2, with 10 bases fitting TRBD1. The CDR3 loop spans 15 amino acids. The V and J ends lost 0 bases and 4 bases, in that order; junction bases with no gene match: 3. Germline V CDR1 and CDR2: SGHDT, YYEEEE.

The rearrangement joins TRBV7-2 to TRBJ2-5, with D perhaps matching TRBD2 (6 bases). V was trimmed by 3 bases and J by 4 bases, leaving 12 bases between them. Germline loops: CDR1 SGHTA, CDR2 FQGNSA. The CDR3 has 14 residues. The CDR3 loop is CASSLGGALETQYF. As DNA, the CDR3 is TGTGCCAGCAGCTTGGGCGGGGCTCTAGAGACCCAGTACTTC.

CDR3: CASSIGTGAGELFF. CDR3 nucleotide sequence: TGTGCCAGTAGTATTGGGACGGGGGCCGGGGAGCTGTTTTTT. The V and J genes are TRBV19 and TRBJ2-2; D may be TRBD2 (6 bases). From germline, CDR1 is LNHDA and CDR2 SQIVND (reference sequence). This CDR3 spans 14 amino acids. V was trimmed by 3 bases and J by 6 bases, leaving 11 bases between them.

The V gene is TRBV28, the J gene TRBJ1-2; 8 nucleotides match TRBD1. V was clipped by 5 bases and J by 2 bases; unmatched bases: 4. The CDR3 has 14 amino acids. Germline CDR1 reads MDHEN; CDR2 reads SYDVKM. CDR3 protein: CASSDRGPNYGYTF. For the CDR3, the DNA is TGTGCCAGCAGTGACAGGGGACCCAACTATGGCTACACCTTC.

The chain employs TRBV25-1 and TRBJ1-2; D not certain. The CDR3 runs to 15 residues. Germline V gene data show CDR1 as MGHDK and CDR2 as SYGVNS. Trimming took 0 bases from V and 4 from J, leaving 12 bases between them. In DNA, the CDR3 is TGTGCCAGCAGTGAATATGGCAGCAGCGGCTATGGCTACACCTTC. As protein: CASSEYGSSGYGYTF.